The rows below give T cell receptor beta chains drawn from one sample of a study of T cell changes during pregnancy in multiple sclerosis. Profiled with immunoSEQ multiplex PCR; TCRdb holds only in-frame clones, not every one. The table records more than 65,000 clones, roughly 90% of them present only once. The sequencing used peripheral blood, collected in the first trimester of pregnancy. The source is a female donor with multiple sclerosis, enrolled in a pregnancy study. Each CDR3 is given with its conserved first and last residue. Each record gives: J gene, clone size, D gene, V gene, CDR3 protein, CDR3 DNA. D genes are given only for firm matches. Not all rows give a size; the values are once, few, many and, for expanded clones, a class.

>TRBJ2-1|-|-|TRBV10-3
CAITSTGVVDEQFF
TGTGCCATCACTTCTACGGGGGTTGTCGATGAGCAGTTCTTC
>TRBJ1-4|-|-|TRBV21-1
CASLVGGANEKLFF
TGTGCCTCCCTTGTCGGGGGTGCTAATGAAAAACTGTTTTTT
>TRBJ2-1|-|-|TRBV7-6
CASSLVLAHNEQFF
TGTGCCAGCAGCTTAGTCCTAGCGCACAATGAGCAGTTCTTC
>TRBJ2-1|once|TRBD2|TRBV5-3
CARSQMTSGGSLEQFF
TGTGCCAGAAGCCAAATGACTAGCGGGGGGTCGTTAGAGCAGTTCTTC
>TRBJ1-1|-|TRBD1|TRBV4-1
CASSQPHGTGNTEAFF
TGCGCCAGCAGCCAACCTCATGGGACAGGGAATACTGAAGCTTTCTTT
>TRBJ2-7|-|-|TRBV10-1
CASSISSGFDEQYF
TGCGCCAGCAGTATAAGTAGCGGTTTCGACGAGCAGTACTTC
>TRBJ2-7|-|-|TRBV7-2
CASSEGLLYEQYF
TGTGCCAGCAGCGAGGGACTCCTGTACGAGCAGTACTTC
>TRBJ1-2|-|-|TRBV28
CASSLQGTRTNYGYTF
TGTGCCAGCAGTTTACAGGGGACACGAACAAACTATGGCTACACCTTC
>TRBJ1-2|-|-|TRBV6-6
CASSEEYRASYGYTF
TGTGCCAGCAGCGAAGAGTACAGGGCCTCCTATGGCTACACCTTC
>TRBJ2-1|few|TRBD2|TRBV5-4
CASSSSGGRYNEQFF
TGTGCCAGCAGCTCTAGCGGGGGGCGCTACAATGAGCAGTTCTTC
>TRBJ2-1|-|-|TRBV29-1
CSVEALSGLSYNEQFF
TGCAGCGTTGAGGCTCTCAGCGGTCTCTCCTACAATGAGCAGTTCTTC
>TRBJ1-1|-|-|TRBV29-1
CSVEQYTEAFF
TGCAGCGTTGAACAGTACACTGAAGCTTTCTTT
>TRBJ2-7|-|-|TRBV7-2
CASSTLLTYEQYF
TGTGCCAGCAGCACCTTACTTACCTACGAGCAGTACTTC
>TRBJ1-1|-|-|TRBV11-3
CASSLQGQNTEAFF
TGTGCCAGCAGCTTACAGGGCCAGAACACTGAAGCTTTCTTT
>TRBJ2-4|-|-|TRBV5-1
CASSLETDSIQYF
TGCGCCAGCAGCTTGGAAACCGATAGCATTCAGTACTTC
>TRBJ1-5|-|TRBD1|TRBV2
CASREDRTSNQPQHF
TGTGCCAGCAGAGAGGACAGGACTAGCAATCAGCCCCAGCATTTT
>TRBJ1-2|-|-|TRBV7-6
CASSKFSPGQANYGYTF
TGTGCCAGCAGCAAATTCTCTCCGGGACAAGCTAACTATGGCTACACCTTC
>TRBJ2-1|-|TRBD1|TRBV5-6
CASSLGTGGNEQFF
TGTGCCAGCAGCTTGGGGACAGGGGGTAATGAGCAGTTCTTC
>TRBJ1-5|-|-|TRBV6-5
CASSLPNQPQHF
TGTGCCAGCAGTCTACCGAATCAGCCCCAGCATTTT
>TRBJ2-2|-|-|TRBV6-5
CASSYVRAVTGELFF
TGTGCCAGCAGTTACGTGAGAGCGGTCACCGGGGAGCTGTTTTTT
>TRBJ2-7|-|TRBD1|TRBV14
CASSRTGGRRGESSYEQYF
TGTGCCAGCAGCCGGACAGGGGGTAGACGCGGGGAGAGCTCCTACGAGCAGTACTTC
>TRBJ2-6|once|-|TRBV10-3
CAISESRGKAAGANVLTF
TGTGCCATCAGTGAGTCAAGAGGTAAAGCGGCTGGGGCCAACGTCCTGACTTTC
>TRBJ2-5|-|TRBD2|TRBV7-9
CASSNSGAETQYF
TGTGCCAGCAGCAATAGCGGGGCGGAGACCCAGTACTTC
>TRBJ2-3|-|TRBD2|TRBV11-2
CASSLDPSGGATDTQYF
TGTGCCAGCAGCTTAGATCCTAGCGGGGGGGCAACAGATACGCAGTATTTT
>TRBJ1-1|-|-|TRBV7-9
CASSLEQGVAFF
TGTGCCAGCAGCTTAGAACAAGGGGTAGCTTTCTTT
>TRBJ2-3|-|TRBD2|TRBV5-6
CASSILTSGVGTDTQYF
TGTGCCAGCAGCATCTTGACTAGCGGGGTAGGCACAGATACGCAGTATTTT
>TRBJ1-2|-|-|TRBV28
CASSLLARGYTF
TGTGCCAGCAGTTTACTAGCCAGGGGCTACACCTTC
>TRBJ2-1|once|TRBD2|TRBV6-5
CASSSLSLAGWGQQFF
TGTGCCAGCAGTTCCCTTTCCCTAGCGGGATGGGGTCAGCAGTTCTTC
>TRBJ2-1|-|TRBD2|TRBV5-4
CASSRLAGEHNEQFF
TGTGCCAGCAGCCGACTAGCGGGAGAACACAATGAGCAGTTCTTC
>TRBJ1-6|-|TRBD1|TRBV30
CAWTKGQGNSPLHF
TGTGCCTGGACCAAGGGACAGGGGAATTCACCCCTCCACTTT
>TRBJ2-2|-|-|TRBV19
CASFTGGPPGELFF
TGTGCCAGTTTTACGGGGGGCCCCCCCGGGGAGCTGTTTTTT
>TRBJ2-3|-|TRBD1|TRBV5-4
CASSSDRADTQYF
TGTGCCAGCAGCTCCGACAGGGCAGATACGCAGTATTTT
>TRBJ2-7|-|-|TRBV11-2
CASSLGSFGISYEQYF
TGTGCCAGCAGCTTAGGGTCGTTCGGGATCTCCTACGAGCAGTACTTC
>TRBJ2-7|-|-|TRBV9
CASSVGGGDEQYF
TGTGCCAGCAGCGTAGGGGGCGGGGACGAGCAGTACTTC
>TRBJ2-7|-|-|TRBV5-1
CASSLDSTYEQYF
TGCGCCAGCAGCTTGGACAGTACCTACGAGCAGTACTTC
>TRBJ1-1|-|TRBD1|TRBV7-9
CASGQGYTEAFF
TGTGCCAGTGGACAGGGGTACACTGAAGCTTTCTTT
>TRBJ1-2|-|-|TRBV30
CAWALGQGNYGYTF
TGTGCCTGGGCCTTAGGACAAGGGAACTATGGCTACACCTTC
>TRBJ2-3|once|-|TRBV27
CASRRETSTDTQYF
TGTGCCAGCAGGCGCGAGACTAGCACAGATACGCAGTATTTT
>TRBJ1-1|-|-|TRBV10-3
CAISDGTLNTEAFF
TGTGCCATCAGCGACGGGACACTGAACACTGAAGCTTTCTTT
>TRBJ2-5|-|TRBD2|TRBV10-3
CAISDTSGGLQETQYF
TGTGCCATCAGTGACACTAGCGGGGGGCTCCAAGAGACCCAGTACTTC
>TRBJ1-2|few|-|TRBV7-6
CASSLDRVSGGYTF
TGTGCCAGCAGCTTAGACAGGGTATCGGGTGGCTACACCTTC
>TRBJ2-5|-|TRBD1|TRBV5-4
CASSPRDRVTETQYF
TGTGCCAGCAGCCCACGAGACAGGGTAACGGAGACCCAGTACTTC
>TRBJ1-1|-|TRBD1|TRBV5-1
CASSLRQGDTEAFF
TGCGCCAGCAGCTTACGTCAGGGGGACACTGAAGCTTTCTTT
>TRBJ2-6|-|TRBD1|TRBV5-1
CASSPGQGFSGANVLTF
TGCGCCAGCAGCCCTGGACAGGGTTTCTCTGGGGCCAACGTCCTGACTTTC
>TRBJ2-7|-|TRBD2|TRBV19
CASTADSSGGAYEQYF
TGTGCCAGTACGGCTGATTCTAGCGGGGGGGCCTACGAGCAGTACTTC
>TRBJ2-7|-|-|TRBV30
CAWGAGAMSYEQYF
TGTGCCTGGGGCGCAGGGGCCATGTCCTACGAGCAGTACTTC
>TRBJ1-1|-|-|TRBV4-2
CASSQGAGPNTEAFF
TGTGCCAGCAGCCAAGGGGCAGGCCCGAACACTGAAGCTTTCTTT
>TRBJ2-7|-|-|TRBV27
CASSLQGSFDYEQYF
TGTGCCAGCAGTCTTCAGGGGTCCTTTGACTACGAGCAGTACTTC
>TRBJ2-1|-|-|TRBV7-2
CASSQNPGRHFF
TGTGCCAGCAGTCAGAACCCGGGGAGGCACTTCTTC
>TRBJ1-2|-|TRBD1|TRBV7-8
CASSLGTGGFAF
TGTGCCAGCAGCTTAGGGACAGGGGGCTTCGCCTTC
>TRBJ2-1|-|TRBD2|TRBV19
CASSARTSGSVDEQFF
TGTGCCAGTAGTGCCCGGACTAGCGGGAGTGTGGATGAGCAGTTCTTC
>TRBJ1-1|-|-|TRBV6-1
CASNRQAEAFF
TGTGCCAGCAACCGGCAGGCTGAAGCTTTCTTT
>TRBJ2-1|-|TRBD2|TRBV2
CASSSRTSDNEQFF
TGTGCCAGCAGTTCCCGGACTAGCGACAATGAGCAGTTCTTC